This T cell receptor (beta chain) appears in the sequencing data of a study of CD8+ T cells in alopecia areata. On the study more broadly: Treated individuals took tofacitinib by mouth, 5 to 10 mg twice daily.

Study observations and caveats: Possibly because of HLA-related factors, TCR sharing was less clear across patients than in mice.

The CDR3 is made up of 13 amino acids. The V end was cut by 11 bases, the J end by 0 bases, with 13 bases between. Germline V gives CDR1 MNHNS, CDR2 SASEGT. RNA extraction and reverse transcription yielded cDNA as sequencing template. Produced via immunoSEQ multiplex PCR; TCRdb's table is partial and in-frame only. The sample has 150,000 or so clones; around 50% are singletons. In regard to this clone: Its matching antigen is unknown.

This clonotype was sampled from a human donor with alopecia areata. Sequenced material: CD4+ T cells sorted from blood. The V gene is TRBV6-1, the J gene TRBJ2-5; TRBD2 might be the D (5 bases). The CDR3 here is CALTKRDQETQYF. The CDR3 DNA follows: TGTGCCCTAACTAAGAGGGACCAAGAGACCCAGTACTTC.